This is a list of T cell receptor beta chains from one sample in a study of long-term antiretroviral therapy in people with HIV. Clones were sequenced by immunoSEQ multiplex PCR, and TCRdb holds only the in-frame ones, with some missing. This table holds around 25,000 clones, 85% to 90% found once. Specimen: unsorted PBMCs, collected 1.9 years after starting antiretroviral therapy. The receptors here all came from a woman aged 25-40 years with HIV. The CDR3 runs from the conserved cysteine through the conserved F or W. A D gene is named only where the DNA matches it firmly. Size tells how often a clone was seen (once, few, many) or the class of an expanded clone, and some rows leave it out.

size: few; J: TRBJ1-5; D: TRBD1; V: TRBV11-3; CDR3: CASSLDILRTGENQPQHF; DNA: TGTGCCAGCAGCTTAGACATTCTTAGGACAGGGGAGAATCAGCCCCAGCATTTT
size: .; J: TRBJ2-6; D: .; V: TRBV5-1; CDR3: CASSLEGTGANVLTF; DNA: TGCGCCAGCAGCTTGGAAGGGACTGGGGCCAACGTCCTGACTTTC
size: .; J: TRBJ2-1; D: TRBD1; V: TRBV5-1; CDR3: CASSFLGDRDNEQFF; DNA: TGCGCCAGCAGCTTCCTCGGGGACAGAGACAATGAGCAGTTCTTC
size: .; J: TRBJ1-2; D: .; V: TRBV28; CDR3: CASAARGGGYTF; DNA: TGTGCCAGCGCCGCGAGGGGTGGGGGCTACACCTTC
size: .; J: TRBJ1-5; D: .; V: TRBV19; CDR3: CATNTGTNQPQHF; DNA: TGTGCCACTAACACAGGGACAAATCAGCCCCAGCATTTT
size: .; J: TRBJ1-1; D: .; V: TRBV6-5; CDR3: CAARPGENTEAFF; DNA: TGTGCCGCGCGGCCAGGGGAGAACACTGAAGCTTTCTTT
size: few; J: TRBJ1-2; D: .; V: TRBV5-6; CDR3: CASSVDSSYGYTF; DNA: TGTGCCAGCAGTGTGGACAGCTCTTATGGCTACACCTTC
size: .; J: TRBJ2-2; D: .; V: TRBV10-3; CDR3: CAISEWTDTGELFF; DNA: TGTGCCATCAGTGAATGGACAGACACCGGGGAGCTGTTTTTT
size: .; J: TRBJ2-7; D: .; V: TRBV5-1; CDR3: CASSHNIEEGLSYEQYF; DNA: TGCGCCAGCAGCCATAATATCGAGGAGGGCCTGTCCTACGAGCAGTACTTC
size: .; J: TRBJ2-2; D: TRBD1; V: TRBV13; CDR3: CASSPRQGWTGELFF; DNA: TGTGCCAGCAGCCCCCGACAGGGCTGGACCGGGGAGCTGTTTTTT
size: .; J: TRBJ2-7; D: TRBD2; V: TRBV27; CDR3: CASSLWRGDYEQYF; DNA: TGTGCCAGCAGTTTATGGCGGGGGGACTACGAGCAGTACTTC